A selection of T cell receptor beta chains follows, all from one sample in a study of CD8+ T cells in alopecia areata. The table came from immunoSEQ multiplex PCR; TCRdb's copy has only in-frame clones and leaves some out. The sample has 150,000 or so clones, 40% to 60% seen once. The specimen comprised CD8+ T cells sorted from blood, sampled at week 0. All receptors come from a human donor with alopecia areata. Each CDR3 is given with its conserved first and last residue. A D gene is named only where the DNA matches it firmly. Part of the rows lack a size; the others show once, few, many or a class for expanded clones.

18 | - | TRBJ2-3 | TRBV4-3 | - | TGCGCCAGCAGCCAAGACCCATTCCGGGACTCCTTCCAAGATACGCAGTATTTT | CASSQDPFRDSFQDTQYF
17 | - | TRBJ2-6 | TRBV29-1 | - | TGCAGCGCCTCGCTCCCACCTTCGAGCTCTGGGGCCAACGTCCTGACTTTC | CSASLPPSSSGANVLTF
17 | - | TRBJ2-7 | TRBV15 | TRBD1 | TGTGCCACCAGCAGAGATCGTGGGACAGGGACGACCTACGAGCAGTACTTC | CATSRDRGTGTTYEQYF
15 | - | TRBJ1-2 | TRBV29-1 | TRBD1 | TGCAGCGTGAGCAACGAGGGAGGGGGCCATCTGGGCTACACCTTC | CSVSNEGGGHLGYTF
13 | - | TRBJ1-2 | TRBV29-1 | TRBD1 | TGCAGCGTTCCCGGGACAGGACCCTATGGCTACACCTTC | CSVPGTGPYGYTF
14 | few | TRBJ2-1 | TRBV27 | TRBD1 | TGTGCCAGCGGGCCCCAGGGGGCTTACAATGAGCAGTTCTTC | CASGPQGAYNEQFF
11 | few | TRBJ1-1 | TRBV29-1 | - | TGCAGCGTTGACTGGGGCACTGAAGCTTTCTTT | CSVDWGTEAFF
14 | - | TRBJ1-1 | TRBV6-6 | TRBD1 | TGTGCCAGCAGTTCGACAGGGGGAGACACTGAAGCTTTCTTT | CASSSTGGDTEAFF
16 | - | TRBJ1-2 | TRBV5-6 | TRBD1 | TGTGCCAGCAGCTCGGAAACAGGGGGCTTTATCAATGGCTACACCTTC | CASSSETGGFINGYTF
16 | once | TRBJ1-4 | TRBV9 | - | TGTGCCAGCAGCGTAGAGGCCACCTCAACTAATGAAAAACTGTTTTTT | CASSVEATSTNEKLFF
16 | few | TRBJ2-2 | TRBV23-1 | - | TGCGCCAGCAGTCAATCTCCACAGGGGAACACCGGGGAGCTGTTTTTT | CASSQSPQGNTGELFF
14 | few | TRBJ1-1 | TRBV6-5 | TRBD1 | TGTGCCAGCAGGGCCTTCGGACAGGGGACTGAAGCTTTCTTT | CASRAFGQGTEAFF
12 | - | TRBJ1-6 | TRBV30 | - | TGTGCCTGGACAGCTACGAATTCACCCCTCCACTTT | CAWTATNSPLHF
15 | - | TRBJ2-1 | TRBV29-1 | - | TGCAGCGTTGAAGGTCCGGTGTCCCTTAACAATGAGCAGTTCTTC | CSVEGPVSLNNEQFF
13 | - | TRBJ2-2 | TRBV5-1 | - | TGCGCCAGCAGCCGGACAGACACCGGGGAGCTGTTTTTT | CASSRTDTGELFF
14 | few | TRBJ1-2 | TRBV9 | - | TGTGCCAGCAGCGCCCCCCACGGATACTATGGCTACACCTTC | CASSAPHGYYGYTF
14 | few | TRBJ1-1 | TRBV29-1 | - | TGCAGCGTTGCGGGGGGCAATGCCGAACCTGAAGCTTTCTTT | CSVAGGNAEPEAFF
17 | - | TRBJ1-3 | TRBV30 | - | TGTGCCTGGAGTGTCTCTTCTTTGGGAAGGTCTGGAAACACCATATATTTT | CAWSVSSLGRSGNTIYF
16 | once | TRBJ1-5 | TRBV2 | TRBD1 | TGTGCCAGCAGTGGCGGTGCTCACAGGGGGAGATCGCCCCAGCATTTT | CASSGGAHRGRSPQHF
14 | once | TRBJ1-1 | TRBV6-5 | - | TGTGCCAGCAGTTACTCTTCTCGTGTCGGTGAAGCTTTCTTT | CASSYSSRVGEAFF
13 | few | TRBJ2-7 | TRBV29-1 | TRBD2 | TGCAGCGCACGCGGGGGGGACCTATACGAGCAGTACTTC | CSARGGDLYEQYF
13 | few | TRBJ1-2 | TRBV27 | TRBD1 | TGTGCCAGCAGTGTGGACAGGGGGCGAGGCTACACCTTC | CASSVDRGRGYTF
15 | - | TRBJ2-2 | TRBV13 | - | TGTGCCAGCAGGGGAATGACAGGGAACACCGGGGAGCTGTTTTTT | CASRGMTGNTGELFF
11 | - | TRBJ2-7 | TRBV7-9 | - | TGTGCCAGCAGCAGTACCTACGAGCAGTACTTC | CASSSTYEQYF
15 | - | TRBJ1-1 | TRBV14 | - | TGTGCCAGCAGCCCGGAAGGTGGCACCAACACTGAAGCTTTCTTT | CASSPEGGTNTEAFF
12 | - | TRBJ1-1 | TRBV30 | - | TGTGCCTGGAGTATCGGTCCCACTGAAGCTTTCTTT | CAWSIGPTEAFF
14 | - | TRBJ1-5 | TRBV13 | - | TGTGCCAGCAGCTTAGGAGGTAGCAATCAGCCCCAGCATTTT | CASSLGGSNQPQHF
11 | - | TRBJ2-1 | TRBV30 | - | TGTGCCTGGAGTGTGGGCAATGAGCAGTTCTTC | CAWSVGNEQFF
13 | - | TRBJ2-5 | TRBV7-2 | - | TGTGCCAGCAGCTTATGGCGACAAGAGACCCAGTACTTC | CASSLWRQETQYF
12 | few | TRBJ1-2 | TRBV7-9 | TRBD1 | TGTGCCAGCACCTGGGACAGCGATGGCTACACCTTC | CASTWDSDGYTF
15 | - | TRBJ1-2 | TRBV30 | TRBD1 | TGTGCCTGGGCGATCCGGGACAGGGCGGACTATGGCTACACCTTC | CAWAIRDRADYGYTF
17 | few | TRBJ2-1 | TRBV4-3 | TRBD2 | TGCGCCAGCAGCCAAGATCGTTTTGGGGGGGCCTACAATGAGCAGTTCTTC | CASSQDRFGGAYNEQFF
13 | - | TRBJ1-1 | TRBV30 | - | TGTGCCTGGAGTATGGATATGAACACTGAAGCTTTCTTT | CAWSMDMNTEAFF
15 | - | TRBJ2-7 | TRBV30 | - | TGTGCCTGGACCCGTGGAGTGGGGGACCCTTACGAGCAGTACTTC | CAWTRGVGDPYEQYF
11 | few | TRBJ1-1 | TRBV6-6 | - | TGTGCCAGCAGGCTCGGGACTGAAGCTTTCTTT | CASRLGTEAFF
13 | - | TRBJ1-6 | TRBV2 | - | TGTGCCAGCAAGGACCTGGACATTTCACCCCTCCACTTT | CASKDLDISPLHF
16 | few | TRBJ2-7 | TRBV4-3 | - | TGCGCCAGCAGCCAAGAAGGGGGGGCGCCCTCCTACGAGCAGTACTTC | CASSQEGGAPSYEQYF
16 | - | TRBJ1-2 | TRBV4-1 | - | TGCGCCAGCAGCCACCCCGGGGGATCGAGTAACTATGGCTACACCTTC | CASSHPGGSSNYGYTF
12 | - | TRBJ1-4 | TRBV6-6 | - | TGTGCCAGCAGTTGGACTAATGAAAAACTGTTTTTT | CASSWTNEKLFF
14 | few | TRBJ1-1 | TRBV30 | - | TGTGCCTGGAGTGCCGGTACGGGTAACACTGAAGCTTTCTTT | CAWSAGTGNTEAFF
8 | - | TRBJ1-2 | TRBV29-1 | - | TGCAGCGTGAACCCCTACACCTTC | CSVNPYTF
14 | - | TRBJ2-3 | TRBV6-5 | - | TGTGCCAGCAGTTACGGTCGAGACACAGATACGCAGTATTTT | CASSYGRDTDTQYF
13 | many | TRBJ1-2 | TRBV7-8 | - | TGTGCCAGCAGTCCGGGACCGGGAGGTGGCTACACCTTC | CASSPGPGGGYTF
17 | - | TRBJ2-2 | TRBV7-8 | TRBD2 | TGTGCCAGCAGCTCAGGGACTAGCGGGGGAAACACCGGGGAGCTGTTTTTT | CASSSGTSGGNTGELFF
15 | - | TRBJ2-7 | TRBV2 | TRBD1 | TGTGCCAGCAGTGCCCAAGGGACAGGCTCCTACGAGCAGTACTTC | CASSAQGTGSYEQYF
14 | - | TRBJ1-1 | TRBV19 | - | TGTGCCAGTAGTACCGCGACAGTTAACACTGAAGCTTTCTTT | CASSTATVNTEAFF